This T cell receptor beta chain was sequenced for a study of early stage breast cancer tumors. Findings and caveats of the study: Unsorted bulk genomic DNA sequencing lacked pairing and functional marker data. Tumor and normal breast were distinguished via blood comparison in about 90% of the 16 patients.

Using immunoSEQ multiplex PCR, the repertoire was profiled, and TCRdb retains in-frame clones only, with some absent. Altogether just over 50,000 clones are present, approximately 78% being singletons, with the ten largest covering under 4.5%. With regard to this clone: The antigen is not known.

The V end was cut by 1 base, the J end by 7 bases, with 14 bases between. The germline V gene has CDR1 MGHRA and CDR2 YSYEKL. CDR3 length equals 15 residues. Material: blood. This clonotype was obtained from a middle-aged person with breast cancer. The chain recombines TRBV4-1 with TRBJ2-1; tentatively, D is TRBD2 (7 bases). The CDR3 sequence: CASSQGVGGGNEQFF. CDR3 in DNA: TGCGCCAGCAGCCAAGGCGTGGGAGGGGGGAATGAGCAGTTCTTC.